The 31 T cell receptor beta chains in this list originate from one sample, sequenced in a study of blood T cell repertoires in COVID-19. Assay: immunoSEQ multiplex PCR; the TCRdb copy retains only in-frame clones and omits some. The table has approximately 73,000 clones, 80% to 90% seen once; the top ten hold 8.9%. The specimen sequenced was peripheral blood. These receptors originate from an elderly man with acute or convalescent COVID-19.

The V and J genes are TRBV9 and TRBJ1-6, with TRBD1 as a possible D gene (5 bases). The CDR3 totals 15 residues. Looked up from germline, CDR1 is SGDLS and CDR2 is YYNGEE. V was cut by 0 bases and J by 6 bases, with 10 bases left in between. In DNA form, the CDR3 reads TGTGCCAGCAGCGTAGCAGCGGGGACTAATTCACCCCTCCACTTT. Its translation is CASSVAAGTNSPLHF.

The chain carries TRBV12-3 or TRBV12-4 and TRBJ1-2; D not certain. V was clipped by 5 bases and J by 0 bases, with 7 bases between them. CDR3 size: 13 residues. CDR3 bases: TGTGCCAGCAGTCCTAAGTCTAACTATGGCTACACCTTC. It codes for CASSPKSNYGYTF.

V gene TRBV10-2 combines with J gene TRBJ2-5, with 8 bases matching TRBD1. This CDR3 has 14 residues. V lost 6 bases, J lost 2 bases, and 5 bases stayed unmatched. Per germline, CDR1 WSHSY and CDR2 SAAADI. The CDR3 region is CASRRGTGQETQYF. CDR3 in DNA: TGCGCCAGCAGACGCGGGACAGGACAAGAGACCCAGTACTTC.

This chain links TRBV19 with TRBJ2-1; the match to TRBD1 covers 7 bases. Germline V gene sequence: CDR1 LNHDA, CDR2 SQIVND (reference sequence). The trim removed 5 bases at V and 15 bases at J, leaving 13 bases unmatched. This CDR3 region has 13 residues. CDR3 DNA sequence: TGTGCCAGTAGTGTCTCCGGGACAGAAACCGGGTTCTTC. Residues: CASSVSGTETGFF.

This clone was seen a handful of times. The chain is built from TRBV4-1 and TRBJ1-5; 7 bases map to TRBD1. Germline V gives CDR1 MGHRA, CDR2 YSYEKL. J lost 4 bases, V lost 4 bases, and 4 bases had no gene match. This CDR3 is 14 amino acids long. This chain's CDR3 is CASSLQGSNQPQHF. DNA for the CDR3: TGCGCCAGCAGCCTACAGGGGTCAAATCAGCCCCAGCATTTT.

There are a few counts of this clone. The rearrangement joins TRBV19 to TRBJ1-5; D possibly corresponds to TRBD1 (6 bases). Per germline, CDR1 LNHDA and CDR2 SQIVND (reference sequence). The CDR3 spans 13 residues. Trimming left V 4 bases short and J 5 bases short, with 9 bases between. The CDR3 spells CASSKDSYQPQHF. The CDR3 bases are TGTGCCAGTAGTAAGGACAGTTATCAGCCCCAGCATTTT.

This chain joins TRBV5-1 and TRBJ1-3; TRBD1 matches at 9 bases. The V segment lost 3 bases and the J segment 2 bases; nucleotides outside the gene matches: 3. The CDR3 contains 15 residues. CDR1 and CDR2 from the germline V gene are SGHRS and YFSETQ. In DNA, the CDR3 is TGCGCCAGCAGCTCGGGACAGGGCCCTGGAAACACCATATATTTT. This codes for CASSSGQGPGNTIYF.

In its sample, this clone was seen once. The V call is TRBV7-3, the J call TRBJ1-1; 11 positions agree with TRBD1. This CDR3 has 14 residues. CDR1 and CDR2 from the germline V gene are SGHTA and FQGTGA. Unmatched junction bases numbered 3, after V lost 4 bases and J lost 5 bases. The CDR3 nucleotides are TGTGCCAGCAGCTCCGGGACAGGGGGGACTGAAGCTTTCTTT. It encodes CASSSGTGGTEAFF.

This chain joins TRBV7-2 and TRBJ1-4, with D possibly TRBD1 on 5 matching bases. V lost 0 bases to trimming and J lost 3 bases, with 14 bases between them. CDR1 is SGHTA, CDR2 FQGNSA, per germline. The CDR3 is 17 amino acids. The CDR3 reads CASSLAGGVLANEKLFF. In DNA, the CDR3 is TGTGCCAGCAGCTTAGCGGGGGGAGTCTTGGCTAATGAAAAACTGTTTTTT.

V gene TRBV5-1 combines with J gene TRBJ1-2, with D perhaps TRBD1 (5 bases). CDR3 size: 15 residues. CDR1 is SGHRS and CDR2 is YFSETQ in the germline V gene. Trimming removed 4 bases at V and 4 bases at J, with 17 bases between. The CDR3 loop reads CASSTNPTETYGYTF. As DNA, the CDR3 is TGCGCCAGCAGCACCAACCCGACAGAGACCTATGGCTACACCTTC.

The J gene is TRBJ1-4, the V gene TRBV2; D might be TRBD1 (6 bases). The V end lost 9 bases, the J end lost 6 bases, and 14 bases lay between the germline ends. Germline V gene data show CDR1 as SNHLY and CDR2 as FYNNEI. This CDR3 is built from 13 residues. The CDR3 reads CASNRDNDEKLFF. For the CDR3, the DNA is TGTGCCAGTAATCGGGACAACGATGAAAAACTGTTTTTT.

The J gene is TRBJ1-1, the V gene TRBV18; D perhaps matches TRBD1 (5 bases). The CDR3 spans 17 residues. The ends were cut back, 6 bases at V and 0 bases at J, with 20 bases in the middle. Germline CDR1 reads KGHSH; CDR2 reads LQKENI. The CDR3 DNA follows: TGTGCCAGCTCCCCGGAGGGGTCTGGAACCATGAACACTGAAGCTTTCTTT. Protein sequence: CASSPEGSGTMNTEAFF.

CDR3 bases: TGTGCCAGCAGTAAAGAAGGGACAAGCTCCTACGAGCAGTACTTC. This codes for CASSKEGTSSYEQYF. This chain connects TRBV2 to TRBJ2-7, with D possibly being TRBD1 (6 bases). Germline lookup yields CDR1 SNHLY and CDR2 FYNNEI. CDR3 length: 15 residues. Trimming took off 5 bases at V and 0 bases at J, with 14 bases between the two ends. Full variable domain (remainder filled in from reference TRBV2 and TRBJ2-7): EPEVTQTPSHQVTQMGQEVILRCVPISNHLYFYWYRQILGQKVEFLVSFYNNEISEKSEIFDDQFSVERPDGSNFTLKIRSTKLEDSAMYFCASSKEGTSSYEQYFGPGTRLTVT.

J is TRBJ2-5 and V is TRBV20-1; weak D call: TRBD2 (5 bases). Germline V gene data show CDR1 as DFQATT and CDR2 as SNEGSKA (reference sequence). The CDR3 loop spans 11 amino acids. V dropped 7 bases and J dropped 7 bases, with 13 bases sitting between them. CDR3 sequence reads: CSGLEAGTQYF. The CDR3 DNA is TGCAGTGGTCTTGAGGCGGGGACCCAGTACTTC.

The V and J genes are TRBV9 and TRBJ2-2, with 8 nucleotides matching TRBD1. CDR3 length: 16 residues. Per the germline V gene, CDR1 is SGDLS and CDR2 is YYNGEE. Losses at the gene ends were 0 bases for V and 3 bases for J; bases not matched to a gene: 4. In DNA form, the CDR3 reads TGTGCCAGCAGCGTAGTTTCAGGGGGCCACACCGGGGAGCTGTTTTTT. It yields the protein CASSVVSGGHTGELFF.

In its sample, this clone was seen a few times. The chain joins TRBV5-1 to TRBJ1-5; 10 bases are a match to TRBD1. This CDR3 is 15 amino acids long. J was trimmed by 5 bases and V by 4 bases; bases with no gene match: 6. Germline loops: CDR1 SGHRS, CDR2 YFSETQ. The DNA of the CDR3 is TGCGCCAGCAGCACCTCCGGGACAGGGGATCAGCCCCAGCATTTT. Amino acids: CASSTSGTGDQPQHF. The full variable domain, rest sourced from reference TRBV5-1 and TRBJ1-5, is KAGVTQTPRYLIKTRGQQVTLSCSPISGHRSVSWYQQTPGQGLQFLFEYFSETQRNKGNFPGRFSGRQFSNSRSEMNVSTLELGDSALYLCASSTSGTGDQPQHFGDGTRLSIL.

The chain links TRBV11-2 to TRBJ2-1; 10 nucleotides match TRBD2. The germline gives CDR1 SGHAT, CDR2 FQNNGV. V lost 0 bases and J lost 3; bases outside the gene matches: 11. This CDR3 is built from 19 residues. DNA of the CDR3: TGTGCCAGCAGCTTAGATGGACTAGCGGAACTAGCGGACTACAATGAGCAGTTCTTC. Amino acid sequence: CASSLDGLAELADYNEQFF.

The rearrangement joins TRBV11-2 to TRBJ1-1; tentative D call: TRBD1 (5 bases). The CDR3 length is 14 residues. Germline V CDR1 and CDR2: SGHAT, FQNNGV. V was shortened by 5 bases and J by 11 bases, with 21 bases between the two germline ends. CDR3 nucleotides: TGTGCCAGCAGCCTGTCCGGGGGAGATCTGAAGGCTTTCTTT. Its protein product is CASSLSGGDLKAFF.

The J gene is TRBJ2-3, the V gene TRBV24-1; tentatively, D is TRBD2 (5 bases). The CDR3 extends over 14 amino acids. With 8 bases removed from V and 6 bases from J, the gap between germline ends came to 17 bases. The V gene's germline CDR1 is KGHDR and CDR2 SFDVKD. The CDR3 coding sequence is TGTGCCACCAAGGGTTCTGCGGGCCGGGATACGCAGTATTTT. Translating it yields CATKGSAGRDTQYF.

This chain uses TRBV25-1 with TRBJ2-3; D may be TRBD2 (6 bases). The V gene lost 6 bases and the J gene lost 5 bases, with 9 bases spanning the gap. CDR1 is MGHDK, CDR2 SYGVNS, per germline. This CDR3 spans 12 amino acids. The CDR3 here is CASRGTGDTQYF. CDR3 in DNA: TGTGCCAGCAGGGGGACTGGAGATACGCAGTATTTT.

This clone came up once. This sequence joins TRBV5-5 and TRBJ2-6; 7 nucleotides align to TRBD2. V lost 0 bases to trimming and J lost 3 bases; unmatched junction nucleotides: 3. Germline assignment: CDR1 SGHKS and CDR2 YYEKEE (reference sequence). The CDR3 extends over 16 amino acids. CDR3 sequence: CASSLERDYGANVLTF. In DNA, the CDR3 is TGTGCCAGCAGCTTGGAGAGGGACTATGGGGCCAACGTCCTGACTTTC.

This sequence joins TRBV7-2 and TRBJ2-7, with D possibly being TRBD1 (8 bases). The V end was cut by 4 bases, the J end by 6 bases, with 16 bases between. The CDR3 is made up of 14 amino acids. Germline V gene sequence: CDR1 SGHTA, CDR2 FQGNSA. This chain's CDR3 is CASSSFTGGGEQYF. Here the CDR3 DNA reads TGTGCCAGCAGCTCGTTTACAGGGGGGGGCGAGCAGTACTTC.

V is TRBV7-3 and J is TRBJ2-7; the match to TRBD2 covers 11 bases. This CDR3 spans 14 amino acids. The trim removed 6 bases at V and 6 bases at J, leaving 7 bases unmatched. CDR1 is SGHTA and CDR2 is FQGTGA in the germline V gene. The CDR3 reads CASSPTSGSFEQYF. CDR3 nucleotide sequence: TGTGCCAGCAGTCCCACTAGCGGGAGCTTCGAGCAGTACTTC.

The chain links TRBV6-5 to TRBJ1-1; the D gene is possibly TRBD1 (6 bases). Germline CDR1 reads MNHEY; CDR2 reads SVGAGI. The germline V and J ends were trimmed by 6 bases and 1 base, with 9 bases remaining between them. The CDR3 runs to 13 residues. CDR3 residues: CASRPGQNTEAFF. In DNA, the CDR3 is TGTGCCAGCAGGCCGGGACAGAACACTGAAGCTTTCTTT.

The chain couples TRBV5-1 to TRBJ2-7, with D maybe TRBD1 (6 bases). The CDR3 has 14 amino acids. The germline V gene encodes CDR1 SGHRS and CDR2 YFSETQ. V lost 0 bases, J lost 5 bases, and 12 bases lay in between. Written as DNA, the CDR3 is TGCGCCAGCAGCTTGGACAGGGTAGTCAACGAGCAGTACTTC. It specifies CASSLDRVVNEQYF.

The gene calls are TRBV7-3 and TRBJ2-3; 7 positions match TRBD1. The trim removed 1 base at V and 5 bases at J, leaving 0 bases unmatched. The germline gives CDR1 SGHTA, CDR2 FQGTGA. The CDR3 has 13 amino acids. The CDR3 coding sequence is TGTGCCAGCAGCTTAAACAGGGGAGATACGCAGTATTTT. Amino acid sequence: CASSLNRGDTQYF. The full variable domain, rest sourced from reference TRBV7-3 and TRBJ2-3, is GAGVSQTPSNKVTEKGKYVELRCDPISGHTALYWYRQSLGQGPEFLIYFQGTGAADDSGLPNDRFFAVRPEGSVSTLKIQRTERGDSAVYLCASSLNRGDTQYFGPGTRLTVL.

The gene calls are TRBV5-5 and TRBJ2-6, with a weak D call TRBD2 (6 bases). V was clipped by 1 base and J by 0 bases, with 14 bases between them. This CDR3 has 18 amino acids. The germline V gene has CDR1 SGHKS and CDR2 YYEKEE (reference sequence). CDR3 nucleotide sequence: TGTGCCAGCAGCTTGAGAGGGACTCCAAGCTCTGGGGCCAACGTCCTGACTTTC. It is translated as CASSLRGTPSSGANVLTF. Using reference TRBV5-5 and TRBJ2-6 for the parts outside the CDR3, the full variable domain is DAGVTQSPTHLIKTRGQQVTLRCSPISGHKSVSWYQQVLGQGPQFIFQYYEKEERGRGNFPDRFSARQFPNYSSELNVNALLLGDSALYLCASSLRGTPSSGANVLTFGAGSRLTVL.

The chain carries TRBV27 and TRBJ2-7; 7 nucleotides agree with TRBD2. This CDR3 is 15 amino acids long. CDR1 is MNHEY and CDR2 is SMNVEV in the germline V gene (reference sequence). V lost 5 bases and J lost 5; bases outside the gene matches: 12. CDR3 sequence (DNA): TGTGCCAGCAGTCGGAACCTAAGGGGAGGGGACGAGCAGTACTTC. It translates to CASSRNLRGGDEQYF.

The rearrangement uses TRBV29-1 and TRBJ2-3, with a possible D match to TRBD1 (5 bases). V was clipped by 6 bases and J by 3 bases, with 13 bases between them. The CDR3 length is 13 residues. In germline, CDR1 is SQVTM, CDR2 ANQGSEA. In DNA, the CDR3 is TGCAGCGTGGAAAGAAGGGGTACAGATACGCAGTATTTT. Translation gives CSVERRGTDTQYF.

CDR3 in amino acids: CASRSGTGFGQPQHF. The CDR3, as DNA: TGTGCCAGCAGATCTGGGACAGGGTTCGGTCAGCCCCAGCATTTT. The chain joins TRBV28 to TRBJ1-5; 9 nucleotides agree with TRBD1. V dropped 6 bases and J dropped 6; count of bases not matched to a gene: 9. This CDR3 contains 15 residues. Germline V lookup: CDR1 MDHEN, CDR2 SYDVKM.

The chain recombines TRBV7-9 with TRBJ1-2, with 7 nucleotides matching TRBD1. The V and J ends lost 5 bases and 8 bases, in that order; junction bases with no gene match: 5. From germline, CDR1 is SEHNR and CDR2 FQNEAQ (reference sequence). The CDR3 length is 12 residues. In nucleotides, the CDR3 is TGTGCCAGCAGCACTCGACAGGGCGGCTACACCTTC. Translating it yields CASSTRQGGYTF. The full variable domain, in which reference TRBV7-9 and TRBJ1-2 provide the parts outside the CDR3, is DTGVSQNPRHKITKRGQNVTFRCDPISEHNRLYWYRQTLGQGPEFLTYFQNEAQLEKSRLLSDRFSAERPKGSFSTLEIQRTEQGDSAMYLCASSTRQGGYTFGSGTRLTVV.